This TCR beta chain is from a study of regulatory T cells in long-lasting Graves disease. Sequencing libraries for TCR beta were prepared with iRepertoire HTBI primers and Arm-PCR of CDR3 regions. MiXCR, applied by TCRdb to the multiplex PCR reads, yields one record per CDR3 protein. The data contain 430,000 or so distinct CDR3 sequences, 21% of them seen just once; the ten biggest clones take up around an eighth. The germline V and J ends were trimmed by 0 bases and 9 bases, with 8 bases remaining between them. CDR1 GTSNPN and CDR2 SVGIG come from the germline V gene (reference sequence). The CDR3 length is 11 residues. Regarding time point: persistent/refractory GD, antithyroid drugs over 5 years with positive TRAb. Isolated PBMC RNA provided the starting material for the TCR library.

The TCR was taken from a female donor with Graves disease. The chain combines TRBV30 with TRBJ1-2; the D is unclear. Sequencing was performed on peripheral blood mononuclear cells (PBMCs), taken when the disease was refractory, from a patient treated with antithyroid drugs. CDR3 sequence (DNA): TGTGCCTGGAGTGTGATAGAGAGCTACACCTTC. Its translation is CAWSVIESYTF. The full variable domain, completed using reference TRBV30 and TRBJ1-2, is SQTIHQWPATLVQPVGSPLSLECTVEGTSNPNLYWYRQAAGRGLQLLFYSVGIGQISSEVPQNLSASRPQDRQFILSSKKLLLSDSGFYLCAWSVIESYTFGSGTRLTVV.